The 25 T cell receptor beta chains presented below share a single source sample, sequenced in a study of cytomegalovirus exposure and HLA in healthy donors. PCR amplification relied on 60 Vbeta primers (plus 13 Jbeta primers). This table comes from immunoSEQ multiplex PCR, and its TCRdb copy is limited to in-frame clones, with some not included. The table has 200,000 or so clones, roughly 76% seen once. Input material: PBMCs. These receptor sequences come from a woman aged 25 to 39 in good health and CMV-seropositive.

The CDR3 loop reads CASSPDLGRIGNTGELFF. The CDR3 DNA follows: TGTGCCAGCAGCCCCGATCTAGGGAGAATCGGGAACACCGGGGAGCTGTTTTTT. The chain uses TRBV7-2 and TRBJ2-2; possibly TRBD2 for D (5 bases). From germline, CDR1 is SGHTA and CDR2 FQGNSA. This CDR3 has 18 residues. V shed 5 bases and J shed 1 base, with 20 bases lying between them.

The V gene is TRBV2, the J gene TRBJ2-7; no clear D. V lost 2 bases to trimming and J lost 0 bases, with 5 bases between them. Germline CDR1 is SNHLY and CDR2 is FYNNEI. The CDR3 contains 13 residues. The DNA for the CDR3 is TGTGCCAGCAGTGAACACAGCTCCTACGAGCAGTACTTC. This sequence encodes CASSEHSSYEQYF.

The chain combines TRBV5-1 with TRBJ2-5; D is uncertain. Trimming stripped 7 bases from V and 3 bases from J, with 16 bases between. The V gene's germline CDR1 is SGHRS and CDR2 YFSETQ. The CDR3 has 14 residues. CDR3 coding DNA: TGCGCCAGCCGCTCTTCTGCTACCAAAGAGACCCAGTACTTC. Amino acid sequence: CASRSSATKETQYF. Together with reference TRBV5-1 and TRBJ2-5, the CDR3 gives the full variable domain: KAGVTQTPRYLIKTRGQQVTLSCSPISGHRSVSWYQQTPGQGLQFLFEYFSETQRNKGNFPGRFSGRQFSNSRSEMNVSTLELGDSALYLCASRSSATKETQYFGPGTRLLVL.

The rearrangement links TRBV2 to TRBJ1-1, with 7 bases that match TRBD1. The CDR3 extends over 13 amino acids. The germline gives CDR1 SNHLY, CDR2 FYNNEI. With 7 bases clipped from V and 0 bases from J, the junction kept 2 bases outside the gene matches. Here the CDR3 reads CASTGQMNTEAFF. CDR3 DNA: TGTGCCAGCACGGGACAGATGAACACTGAAGCTTTCTTT.

The chain combines TRBV5-6 with TRBJ1-2; TRBD1 matches at 9 bases. V lost 2 bases, J lost 4 bases, and 12 bases stayed unmatched. The CDR3 contains 17 residues. In germline, CDR1 is SGHDT, CDR2 YYEEEE. The DNA of the CDR3 is TGTGCCAGCAGCTTACCGGGACAGGGTGCACGGGGCTATGGCTACACCTTC. This translates into CASSLPGQGARGYGYTF.

The rearrangement joins TRBV10-2 to TRBJ1-5, with D tentatively TRBD1 (5 bases). Trimming removed 9 bases from V and 2 bases from J, with 17 bases in between. CDR3 length: 15 amino acids. Per germline, CDR1 WSHSY and CDR2 SAAADI. CDR3 DNA: TGCGCCAGAAGGAAAGCGGGGGGAGGCAATCAGCCCCAGCATTTT. It encodes CARRKAGGGNQPQHF.

The V gene is TRBV29-1, the J gene TRBJ2-5; unclear D gene. The germline V gene encodes CDR1 SQVTM and CDR2 ANQGSEA. V lost 6 bases, J lost 1 base, and 9 bases lay in between. The CDR3 contains 12 residues. This CDR3 reads CSVGYSQETQYF. The CDR3 coding sequence is TGCAGCGTCGGATACAGCCAAGAGACCCAGTACTTC.

The chain links TRBV29-1 to TRBJ2-3; D may be TRBD1 (5 bases). The germline V gene encodes CDR1 SQVTM and CDR2 ANQGSEA. The CDR3 totals 12 residues. Trimming cost V 3 bases and J 2 bases, with 6 bases left between them. The CDR3 DNA sequence: TGCAGCGTTGAGGGGCTCACAGATACGCAGTATTTT. It is translated as CSVEGLTDTQYF.

The CDR3 DNA sequence: TGTGCCAGCAGCATCGGACAGTATAGCAATCAGCCCCAGCATTTT. The encoded protein is CASSIGQYSNQPQHF. This chain connects TRBV5-8 to TRBJ1-5; maybe TRBD1 (6 bases). The V gene lost 4 bases and the J gene lost 0 bases, with 11 bases spanning the gap. This CDR3 is 15 amino acids long. The germline V gene encodes CDR1 SGHTS and CDR2 YDEGEE.

CDR3 protein: CAWSVWRNNEQFF. For the CDR3, the DNA is TGTGCCTGGAGTGTTTGGCGGAACAATGAGCAGTTCTTC. The chain employs TRBV30 and TRBJ2-1; D uncertain. The CDR3 contains 13 residues. V lost 0 bases, J lost 5 bases, and 8 bases lay in between. Germline V gene lookup returns CDR1 GTSNPN and CDR2 SVGIG (reference sequence).

The V and J genes are TRBV5-4 and TRBJ2-5, with D perhaps TRBD2 (7 bases). The germline V and J ends were trimmed by 0 bases and 4 bases, with 16 bases remaining between them. The CDR3 loop spans 16 amino acids. In germline, CDR1 is SGHNT, CDR2 YYREEE (reference sequence). The CDR3 loop reads CASSLGGEGGGETQYF. CDR3 DNA: TGTGCCAGCAGCTTGGGGGGGGAGGGGGGCGGAGAGACCCAGTACTTC.

The rearrangement uses TRBV5-8 and TRBJ1-5; D remains unclear. V was clipped by 1 base and J by 0 bases, with 8 bases between them. The CDR3 runs to 15 residues. In germline, CDR1 is SGHTS, CDR2 YDEGEE. CDR3 coding DNA: TGTGCCAGCAGCTTGAGACACGTTAGCAATCAGCCCCAGCATTTT. Protein sequence: CASSLRHVSNQPQHF. Together with reference TRBV5-8 and TRBJ1-5, the CDR3 gives the full variable domain: EAGVTQSPTHLIKTRGQQATLRCSPISGHTSVYWYQQALGLGLQFLLWYDEGEERNRGNFPPRFSGRQFPNYSSELNVNALELEDSALYLCASSLRHVSNQPQHFGDGTRLSIL.

This chain uses TRBV6-6 with TRBJ2-7, with 10 bases aligning to TRBD1. Germline lookup yields CDR1 MNHNY and CDR2 SVGAGI (reference sequence). The CDR3 totals 15 residues. J gave up 3 bases and V 0 bases, and 2 bases lay outside the gene matches. The CDR3 DNA reads TGTGCCAGCAGTTACTCGACAGGGGGCTTCTACGAGCAGTACTTC. This gives the protein CASSYSTGGFYEQYF.

The chain couples TRBV28 to TRBJ2-1, with 10 bases identical to TRBD2. Looked up from germline, CDR1 is MDHEN and CDR2 is SYDVKM. Trimming cost V 6 bases and J 6 bases; bases outside gene matches: 11. This CDR3 comprises 16 residues. CDR3 bases: TGTGCCAGCAGCCGTCCTCTAGCGGGAGTGGGCAATGAGCAGTTCTTC. Its protein is CASSRPLAGVGNEQFF.

This clone was detected once. This chain joins TRBV6-6 and TRBJ2-7; D uncertain. The germline gives CDR1 MNHNY, CDR2 SVGAGI (reference sequence). V dropped 5 bases and J dropped 4 bases, with 15 bases sitting between them. This CDR3 comprises 14 residues. The CDR3 reads CASSPRSSQYEQYF. The CDR3 nucleotides read TGTGCCAGCAGTCCCAGGTCCTCCCAATACGAGCAGTACTTC.

DNA for the CDR3: TGTGCCAGCAGCGCGGGGACAGCCCAAGATACGCAGTATTTT. Its translation: CASSAGTAQDTQYF. The chain joins TRBV11-3 to TRBJ2-3; a weak D match, TRBD1 (7 bases). In germline, CDR1 is SGHNT, CDR2 YENEEA. Trimming removed 5 bases from V and 5 bases from J, with 14 bases in between. CDR3 size: 14 residues.

This clone was seen only once. This chain links TRBV19 with TRBJ2-2; 10 bases line up with TRBD2. Germline V lookup: CDR1 LNHDA, CDR2 SQIVND (reference sequence). This CDR3 comprises 16 residues. V lost 1 base and J lost 5; bases outside the gene matches: 4. CDR3 region: CASSIASGGATGELFF. The CDR3 DNA sequence: TGTGCCAGTAGTATAGCGAGCGGGGGGGCGACCGGGGAGCTGTTTTTT.

The J gene is TRBJ1-5, the V gene TRBV19; 7 nucleotides line up with TRBD1. Germline CDR1 reads LNHDA; CDR2 reads SQIVND (reference sequence). The CDR3 has 15 residues. Trimming took 8 bases from V and 0 from J; bases not matched to a gene: 7. DNA of the CDR3: TGTGCCAGTTCAACAACAGGGGCTAGCAATCAGCCCCAGCATTTT. Amino acids: CASSTTGASNQPQHF.

This chain joins TRBV19 and TRBJ2-1, with D perhaps TRBD2 (7 bases). Per germline, CDR1 LNHDA and CDR2 SQIVND (reference sequence). The CDR3 sequence is 14 residues long. The ends were cut back, 0 bases at V and 6 bases at J, with 9 bases in the middle. The chain's CDR3 is CASSIDGGPNEQFF. The CDR3 DNA is TGTGCCAGTAGTATAGACGGGGGGCCCAATGAGCAGTTCTTC.

This clone appeared a single time. The V and J genes are TRBV5-6 and TRBJ2-2; 8 bases map to TRBD1. Germline CDR1 reads SGHDT; CDR2 reads YYEEEE. The V segment lost 4 bases and the J segment 4 bases; nucleotides outside the gene matches: 3. The CDR3 runs 14 residues. The CDR3 nucleotides read TGTGCCAGCAGCAGGCAGGGGGCCACCGGGGAGCTGTTTTTT. Translating gives CASSRQGATGELFF.

This chain joins TRBV19 and TRBJ2-7; TRBD1 agrees at 9 bases. CDR3 size: 12 residues. V trimming: 10 bases; J trimming: 4 bases; junction bases outside the gene matches: 5. Germline CDR1 and CDR2: LNHDA and SQIVND (reference sequence). The DNA for the CDR3 is TGTGCCACACGACAGGGGGGGTACGAGCAGTACTTC. Residues: CATRQGGYEQYF. Complete variable domain (other parts from reference TRBV19 and TRBJ2-7): DGGITQSPKYLFRKEGQNVTLSCEQNLNHDAMYWYRQDPGQGLRLIYYSQIVNDFQKGDIAEGYSVSREKKESFPLTVTSAQKNPTAFYLCATRQGGYEQYFGPGTRLTVT.

The gene calls are TRBV5-1 and TRBJ2-7; the match to TRBD2 covers 7 bases. CDR1 SGHRS and CDR2 YFSETQ come from the germline V gene. The CDR3 has 13 amino acids. V lost 0 bases and J lost 9; bases outside the gene matches: 6. CDR3 sequence (DNA): TGCGCCAGCAGCTTGGGAATAGGGAGGGGGCAGTACTTC. Its translation: CASSLGIGRGQYF. Using reference TRBV5-1 and TRBJ2-7 for the parts outside the CDR3, the full variable domain is KAGVTQTPRYLIKTRGQQVTLSCSPISGHRSVSWYQQTPGQGLQFLFEYFSETQRNKGNFPGRFSGRQFSNSRSEMNVSTLELGDSALYLCASSLGIGRGQYFGPGTRLTVT.

The V and J genes are TRBV28 and TRBJ2-7; 9 nucleotides agree with TRBD2. There are 15 residues in the CDR3. V gave up 7 bases and J gave up 0 bases; unmatched junction bases: 7. Germline lookup yields CDR1 MDHEN and CDR2 SYDVKM. The CDR3 here is CASNLSGSRSYEQYF. The CDR3 DNA reads as TGTGCCAGCAACCTTAGCGGGAGCCGCTCCTACGAGCAGTACTTC.

This clone was observed a few times. V is TRBV19 and J is TRBJ1-5; no clear D. CDR1 and CDR2 (germline): LNHDA, SQIVND (reference sequence). The CDR3 has 14 residues. V lost 3 bases to trimming and J lost 6 bases, with 12 bases between them. The CDR3, as DNA: TGTGCCAGTAGTATTTTCCGGGGAGCTCAGCCCCAGCATTTT. Amino acid sequence: CASSIFRGAQPQHF.

This chain links TRBV7-2 with TRBJ2-3; no clear D. CDR3 length equals 12 residues. Germline V lookup: CDR1 SGHTA, CDR2 FQGNSA. The ends were cut back, 5 bases at V and 6 bases at J, with 9 bases in the middle. The CDR3 spells CASSPETDTQYF. The CDR3 DNA is TGTGCCAGCAGCCCGGAGACGGATACGCAGTATTTT.